This entry is about one T cell receptor (beta chain). Its antigen is still unknown. Vbeta (60) and Jbeta (13) primers were used in the PCR. Method: immunoSEQ multiplex PCR; TCRdb's copy keeps in-frame clones and lacks some. The table shows some 180,000 clones, with 77% occurring only once. The sample is drawn from a study of cytomegalovirus exposure and HLA in healthy donors. As for the donors, each was a healthy bone marrow donor. Study-wide points: Earlier analysis yielded a pattern in which most TCR beta V segments were productive about 90% or about 30% of the time.

V was clipped by 4 bases and J by 0 bases; unmatched bases: 13. Per the germline V gene, CDR1 is SNHLY and CDR2 is FYNNEI. The CDR3 is made up of 18 amino acids. The V and J genes are TRBV2 and TRBJ2-5; TRBD2 matches 8 bases. This clonotype originated in a man between 18 and 29 years old in good health and CMV-seronegative. The sequenced sample consisted of PBMCs. The CDR3 reads CASSAVSILAEYQETQYF. CDR3 nucleotides: TGTGCCAGCAGTGCTGTTTCTATACTAGCGGAGTACCAAGAGACCCAGTACTTC.